The T cell receptor (beta chain) under discussion was sequenced for a study of cytomegalovirus exposure and HLA in healthy donors. General study points: Fewer N-insertions than the roughly 670-donor mean were reportedly shown by an Asian-associated ancestry cluster in a later analysis. TCR beta V- and J-gene trimming, according to a later analysis, was linked to a missense DCLRE1C variant.

V was pared by 8 bases and J by 1 base, with 22 bases between. From germline, CDR1 is SNHLY and CDR2 FYNNEI. The CDR3 length is 17 residues. As for this clone: Antigen unknown.

The PCR contained 60 Vbeta and 13 Jbeta primers. Original data processing: Approximately 12 million of around 85 million unique TCR beta chains were shared, per a later count. The data were produced by immunoSEQ multiplex PCR, yet TCRdb's version contains in-frame clones alone and is incomplete. V and J calls and clone size come straight from that table; D and trimming were deduced from the DNA. The sample records 150,000 to 200,000 clones, roughly four fifths being singletons. This receptor was identified in a man aged 35-49 years in good health and CMV-seronegative. Sequencing was carried out using PBMCs. The chain couples TRBV2 to TRBJ2-3, with D perhaps TRBD2 (6 bases). CDR3 sequence (DNA): TGTGCCAGCTGGGGAGGCTCCCTCCAAGGGGGCACAGATACGCAGTATTTT. Translation: CASWGGSLQGGTDTQYF.